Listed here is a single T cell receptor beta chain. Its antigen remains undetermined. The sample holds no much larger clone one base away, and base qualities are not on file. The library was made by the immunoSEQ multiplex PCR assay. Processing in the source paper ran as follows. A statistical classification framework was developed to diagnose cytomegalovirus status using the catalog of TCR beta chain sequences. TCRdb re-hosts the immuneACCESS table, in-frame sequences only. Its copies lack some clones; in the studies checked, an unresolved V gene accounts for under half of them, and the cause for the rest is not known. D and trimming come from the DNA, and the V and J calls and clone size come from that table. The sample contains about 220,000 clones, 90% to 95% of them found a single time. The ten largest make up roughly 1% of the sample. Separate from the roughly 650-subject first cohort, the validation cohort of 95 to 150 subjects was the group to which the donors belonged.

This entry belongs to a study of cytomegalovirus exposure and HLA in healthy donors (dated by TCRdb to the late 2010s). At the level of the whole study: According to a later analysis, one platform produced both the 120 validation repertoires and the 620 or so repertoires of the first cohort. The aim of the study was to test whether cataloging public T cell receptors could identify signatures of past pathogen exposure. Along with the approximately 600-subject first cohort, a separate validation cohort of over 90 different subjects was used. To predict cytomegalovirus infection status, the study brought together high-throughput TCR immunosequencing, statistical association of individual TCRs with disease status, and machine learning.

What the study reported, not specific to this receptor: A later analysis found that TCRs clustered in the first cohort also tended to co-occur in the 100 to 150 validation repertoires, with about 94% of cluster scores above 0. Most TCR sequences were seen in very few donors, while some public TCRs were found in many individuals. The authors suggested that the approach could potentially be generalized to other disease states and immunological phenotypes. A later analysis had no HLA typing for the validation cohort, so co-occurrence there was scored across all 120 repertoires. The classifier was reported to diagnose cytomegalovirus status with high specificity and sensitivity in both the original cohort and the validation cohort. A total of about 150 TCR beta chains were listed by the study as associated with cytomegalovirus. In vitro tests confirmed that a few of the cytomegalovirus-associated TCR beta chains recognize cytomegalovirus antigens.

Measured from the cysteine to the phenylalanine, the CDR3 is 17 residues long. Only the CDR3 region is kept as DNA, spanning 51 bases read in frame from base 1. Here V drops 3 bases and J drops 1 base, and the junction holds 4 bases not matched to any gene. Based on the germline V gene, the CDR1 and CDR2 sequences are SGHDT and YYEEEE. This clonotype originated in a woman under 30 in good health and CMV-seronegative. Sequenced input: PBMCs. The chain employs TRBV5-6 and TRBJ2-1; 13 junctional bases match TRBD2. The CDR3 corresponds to CASSSRTSGSSYNEQFF. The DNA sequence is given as TGTGCCAGCAGCTCTCGGACTAGCGGGAGTTCCTACAATGAGCAGTTCTTC.